This T cell receptor beta chain came from a study of blood T cell repertoires in COVID-19. Study-wide background: Donors in the United States, Italy and Spain gave samples during acute or convalescent COVID-19.

The repertoire was sequenced with immunoSEQ multiplex PCR; TCRdb's copy has only in-frame clones and lacks some. The data contain roughly 400,000 clones, roughly 87% of them singletons. Living in 20 to 30 US areas, the participants were between about 18 and 100 years of age. Grouping used clinical history reported by participants in a survey and questionnaire. Trimming cost V 5 bases and J 2 bases; bases outside gene matches: 4. This CDR3 is 15 amino acids long. Germline assignment: CDR1 LNHDA and CDR2 SQIVND (reference sequence). In this sample, this clone turned up once. This sequence joins TRBV19 and TRBJ1-5; 9 bases align to TRBD1. The receptor comes from a woman aged 40 to 50 with acute COVID-19. Sequencing was performed on PBMCs or T cells enriched from blood (not recorded which). CDR3 DNA sequence: TGTGCCAGTAGTCTTCGGACAGGGGGCAATCAGCCCCAGCATTTT. Encoded protein: CASSLRTGGNQPQHF.